A single sample is the source of the 26 T cell receptor beta chains below, sequenced in a study of blood T cell repertoires in COVID-19. Using immunoSEQ multiplex PCR, the repertoire was profiled, and TCRdb retains in-frame clones only, with some absent. The sample carries some 300,000 clones, around 89% recorded once. The sequencing sample was made of PBMCs or T cells enriched from blood (not recorded which). All receptors derive from a woman in her thirties or forties who had recovered from COVID-19.

J is TRBJ1-3 and V is TRBV24-1; D unclear. V shed 5 bases and J shed 0 bases, with 4 bases lying between them. CDR3 length: 13 residues. Germline loops: CDR1 KGHDR, CDR2 SFDVKD. The CDR3 DNA reads TGTGCCACCAGTGCCAGCTCTGGAAACACCATATATTTT. This translates into CATSASSGNTIYF.

V is TRBV9 and J is TRBJ2-1, with 7 bases matching TRBD2. The J segment lost 5 bases and the V segment lost 4 bases, leaving 9 bases of the junction unmatched. CDR1 SGDLS and CDR2 YYNGEE come from the germline V gene. This CDR3 has 15 amino acids. Here the CDR3 reads CASSRPGGVHNEQFF. CDR3 in DNA: TGTGCCAGCAGCCGCCCGGGGGGAGTCCACAATGAGCAGTTCTTC.

The chain has TRBV18 and TRBJ2-2, with 9 nucleotides matching TRBD1. This CDR3 has 15 amino acids. Germline values: CDR1 KGHSH, CDR2 LQKENI. V was clipped by 3 bases and J by 7 bases; unmatched bases: 6. CDR3 loop: CASSPGTGRSGELFF. CDR3 bases: TGTGCCAGCTCACCCGGGACAGGGAGAAGCGGGGAGCTGTTTTTT.

The chain uses TRBV4-1 and TRBJ1-3; D is unclear. V dropped 1 base and J dropped 7 bases, with 20 bases sitting between them. The CDR3 consists of 17 residues. Germline assignment: CDR1 MGHRA and CDR2 YSYEKL. In DNA, the CDR3 is TGCGCCAGCAGCCAAGTACTAGCCCGGGAAATCGGTAACACCATATATTTT. This codes for CASSQVLAREIGNTIYF.

The CDR3 DNA reads as TGTGCCAGCAGTTTTGGCCCCAATGAGCAGTTCTTC. This codes for CASSFGPNEQFF. The genes are TRBV12-3 or TRBV12-4 and TRBJ2-1; D remains unclear. The V gene lost 3 bases and the J gene lost 6 bases, with 6 bases spanning the gap. The length of the CDR3 is 12 residues.

V gene TRBV12-3 or TRBV12-4 combines with J gene TRBJ2-7; possible D gene TRBD2, 6 bases. This CDR3 region has 13 residues. The V gene lost 6 bases and the J gene lost 1 base, with 10 bases spanning the gap. CDR3 loop: CASSPGGSYEQYF. CDR3 nucleotides: TGTGCCAGCAGCCCTGGGGGGTCCTACGAGCAGTACTTC.

The rearrangement links TRBV18 to TRBJ2-1; no definite D call. Trimming removed 3 bases from V and 5 bases from J, with 17 bases in between. The CDR3 sequence is 16 residues long. CDR1 is KGHSH, CDR2 LQKENI, per germline. The CDR3 loop is CASSPSTVSLNNEQFF. The CDR3 DNA is TGTGCCAGCTCACCCAGTACAGTTAGTTTAAACAATGAGCAGTTCTTC.

For the CDR3, the DNA is TGTGCCAGCAGCTTAGAAGGGACTAGCGGCACAGATACGCAGTATTTT. Its translation: CASSLEGTSGTDTQYF. J is TRBJ2-3 and V is TRBV7-2, with 10 bases aligning to TRBD2. V dropped 1 base and J dropped 1; count of bases not matched to a gene: 2. Germline values: CDR1 SGHTA, CDR2 FQGNSA. CDR3 length: 16 residues.

This chain connects TRBV5-1 to TRBJ1-1, with D perhaps TRBD1 (5 bases). There are 15 residues in the CDR3. From germline, CDR1 is SGHRS and CDR2 YFSETQ. The germline V and J ends were trimmed by 4 bases and 3 bases, with 16 bases remaining between them. DNA for the CDR3: TGCGCCAGCAGCCCGGGACTTGGGGTGGACACTGAAGCTTTCTTT. Translated, it gives CASSPGLGVDTEAFF.

The chain recombines TRBV9 with TRBJ2-1; D remains ambiguous. The CDR3 totals 16 residues. The ends were cut back, 2 bases at V and 1 base at J, with 13 bases in the middle. Germline V gene lookup returns CDR1 SGDLS and CDR2 YYNGEE. The CDR3 loop is CASSVAQAPSYNEQFF. The CDR3 bases are TGTGCCAGCAGCGTCGCTCAGGCCCCTTCCTACAATGAGCAGTTCTTC.

The V gene is TRBV6-5, the J gene TRBJ2-2; D is uncertain. CDR1 is MNHEY, CDR2 SVGAGI, per germline. The length of the CDR3 is 14 residues. V lost 2 bases and J lost 7, with 11 bases in between. The CDR3 nucleotides are TGTGCCAGCAGTTACCCCCCCTCGGGCGGGGAGCTGTTTTTT. This gives the protein CASSYPPSGGELFF.

The V and J genes are TRBV15 and TRBJ2-5; 8 nucleotides line up with TRBD1. Germline V lookup: CDR1 LNHNV, CDR2 YYDKDF (reference sequence). The CDR3 loop spans 14 amino acids. The J segment lost 7 bases and the V segment lost 0 bases, leaving 4 bases of the junction unmatched. This CDR3 is CATSRDQQGVTQYF. The CDR3, as DNA: TGTGCCACCAGCAGAGACCAACAGGGGGTGACCCAGTACTTC.

The chain recombines TRBV28 with TRBJ2-7, with TRBD2 matching 8 bases. With V trimmed by 8 bases and J by 4 bases, 10 bases remained unmatched. The germline V gene has CDR1 MDHEN and CDR2 SYDVKM. The CDR3 contains 14 residues. CDR3 protein: CASLHAGGGYEQYF. The CDR3 bases are TGTGCCAGCTTGCATGCGGGGGGCGGATACGAGCAGTACTTC.

The chain joins TRBV3-1 (or the pseudogene TRBV3-2) to TRBJ2-2, with 9 bases lining up with TRBD2. The CDR3 covers 17 residues. From germline, CDR1 is LGHDT and CDR2 YNNKEL (reference sequence). V was clipped by 5 bases and J by 4 bases; unmatched bases: 11. This CDR3 reads CASSYLAGGPITGELFF. The CDR3 region has the DNA TGTGCCAGCAGCTACCTCGCGGGAGGGCCGATCACCGGGGAGCTGTTTTTT.

This chain joins TRBV28 and TRBJ2-5, with TRBD1 matching 8 bases. The ends lost 7 bases at V and 2 bases at J; junction bases unmatched: 15. The length of the CDR3 is 17 residues. CDR1 and CDR2 from the germline V gene are MDHEN and SYDVKM. The CDR3 sequence is CASNSRRGHRPQETQYF. In DNA, the CDR3 is TGTGCCAGCAATTCTCGCAGGGGGCATAGGCCACAAGAGACCCAGTACTTC.

This chain links TRBV29-1 with TRBJ2-7; perhaps TRBD2 as D (5 bases). This CDR3 is 12 amino acids long. CDR1 is SQVTM, CDR2 ANQGSEA, per germline. V shed 4 bases and J shed 5 bases, with 12 bases lying between them. In nucleotides, the CDR3 is TGCAGCGTTGGGAGCGGTTTCGACGAGCAGTACTTC. Translated: CSVGSGFDEQYF.

This chain joins TRBV18 and TRBJ2-3; D perhaps matches TRBD1 (6 bases). The CDR3 consists of 15 residues. Trimming took 4 bases from V and 1 from J, leaving 12 bases between them. Germline V gene data show CDR1 as KGHSH and CDR2 as LQKENI. CDR3 sequence: CASSLGTPRTDTQYF. The CDR3 nucleotides are TGTGCCAGCTCACTAGGGACACCGCGCACAGATACGCAGTATTTT.

A note on this clone: A read error may produce the germline difference seen at one junction end. The chain has TRBV10-2 and TRBJ2-7; D is perhaps TRBD2 (6 bases). CDR1 is WSHSY, CDR2 SAAADI, per germline. This CDR3 comprises 13 residues. The CDR3 bases are TGCGCCAGTCGGGACTCCCGGTCCTACGGGCAGTACTTC. It is translated as CASRDSRSYGQYF.

The chain links TRBV6-5 to TRBJ1-1; D unclear. The CDR3 spans 13 residues. Trimming removed 3 bases from V and 2 bases from J, with 7 bases in between. From germline, CDR1 is MNHEY and CDR2 SVGAGI. The CDR3 loop reads CASSYPSNTEAFF. The CDR3 DNA reads TGTGCCAGCAGTTATCCATCAAACACTGAAGCTTTCTTT.

The CDR3 DNA sequence: TGTGCCACCAGCAGAGATACGGGACAGGGGAATTCACCCCTCCACTTT. Translating gives CATSRDTGQGNSPLHF. The rearrangement uses TRBV15 and TRBJ1-6, with TRBD1 identical over 10 bases. This CDR3 has 16 amino acids. Germline V gives CDR1 LNHNV, CDR2 YYDKDF (reference sequence). With 0 bases clipped from V and 7 bases from J, the junction kept 3 bases outside the gene matches.

Here the CDR3 DNA reads TGTGCCAGCAGTAACGGGGGAGGGTGGGAGACCCAGTACTTC. Residues: CASSNGGGWETQYF. The genes are TRBV6-2 or TRBV6-3 and TRBJ2-5; TRBD2 matches at 7 bases. Looked up from germline, CDR1 is MNHEY and CDR2 is SVGEGT. This CDR3 has 14 residues. J was trimmed by 5 bases and V by 5 bases; bases with no gene match: 8.

The CDR3 loop is CASSLGTSDYNEQFF. The CDR3 DNA sequence: TGTGCCAGCAGTTTGGGGACTAGCGACTACAATGAGCAGTTCTTC. V is TRBV28 and J is TRBJ2-1, with 10 bases that match TRBD2. The CDR3 runs 15 residues. Looked up from germline, CDR1 is MDHEN and CDR2 is SYDVKM. V lost 3 bases and J lost 3; bases outside the gene matches: 2.

This rearrangement joins TRBV7-2 to TRBJ1-3, with 11 bases identical to TRBD1. The germline CDR1 and CDR2 sequences are SGHTA and FQGNSA. This CDR3 contains 16 residues. V shed 5 bases and J 9 bases; nucleotides not matched to a gene: 12. The CDR3 region has the DNA TGTGCCAGCAGCGCTAGTATGGGACAGGGGGTGGGCACCATATATTTT. Translation: CASSASMGQGVGTIYF.

The chain combines TRBV28 with TRBJ1-2; 9 bases align to TRBD1. The J segment lost 7 bases and the V segment lost 3 bases, leaving 12 bases of the junction unmatched. The CDR3 totals 16 residues. The germline gives CDR1 MDHEN, CDR2 SYDVKM. The DNA for the CDR3 is TGTGCCAGCAGTTTGACCGCCACAGGGGGCTCAGGTGGCTACACCTTC. This encodes CASSLTATGGSGGYTF.

The chain has TRBV18 and TRBJ2-3, with a possible D match to TRBD2 (6 bases). CDR3 size: 14 residues. V lost 2 bases to trimming and J lost 2 bases, with 8 bases between them. The germline V gene has CDR1 KGHSH and CDR2 LQKENI. CDR3 sequence reads: CASSPGGSTDTQYF. The CDR3 DNA is TGTGCCAGCTCACCAGGGGGGTCCACAGATACGCAGTATTTT.

The chain combines TRBV11-3 with TRBJ1-2; 7 bases line up with TRBD1. Germline assignment: CDR1 SGHNT and CDR2 YENEEA. Trimming took 5 bases from V and 6 from J; bases not matched to a gene: 6. CDR3 length: 13 residues. The CDR3 DNA is TGTGCCAGCAGCCCTCGGACAGGCGATGGCTACACCTTC. Encoded protein: CASSPRTGDGYTF.